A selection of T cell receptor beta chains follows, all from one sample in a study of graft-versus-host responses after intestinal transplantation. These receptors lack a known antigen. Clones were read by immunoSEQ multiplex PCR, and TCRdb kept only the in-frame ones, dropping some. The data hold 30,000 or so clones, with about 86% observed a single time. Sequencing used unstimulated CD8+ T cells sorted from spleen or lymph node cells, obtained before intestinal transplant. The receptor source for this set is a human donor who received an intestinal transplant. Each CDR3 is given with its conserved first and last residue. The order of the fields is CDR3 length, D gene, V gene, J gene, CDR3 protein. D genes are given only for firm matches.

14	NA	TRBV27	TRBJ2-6	CASSWSSGANVLTF
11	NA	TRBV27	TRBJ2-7	CASSSSYEQYF
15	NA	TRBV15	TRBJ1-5	CATSVGVTGNQPQHF
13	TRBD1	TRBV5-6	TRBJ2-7	CASSSDRAHEQYF
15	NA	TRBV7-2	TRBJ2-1	CASSPGSIRRGEQFF
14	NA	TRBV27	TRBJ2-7	CASSVGSGGYEQYF
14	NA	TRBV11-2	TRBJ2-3	CASSPVGRTDTQYF
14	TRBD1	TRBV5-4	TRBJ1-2	CASSYRGSNYGYTF
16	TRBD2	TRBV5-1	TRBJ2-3	CASSLGLAEGPDTQYF
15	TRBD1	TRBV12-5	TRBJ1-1	CASGPWDRMNTEAFF
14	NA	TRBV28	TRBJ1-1	CASSPFRENTEAFF
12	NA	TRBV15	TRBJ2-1	CATRDSYNEQFF
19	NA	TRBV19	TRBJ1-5	CASTGQGIVPPQKNQPQHF
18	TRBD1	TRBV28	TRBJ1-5	CASSPRGTDVGWNQPQHF
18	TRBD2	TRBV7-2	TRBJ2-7	CASSLGAGGLFSSYEQYF
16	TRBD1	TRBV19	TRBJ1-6	CASMDRGPSYNSPLHF
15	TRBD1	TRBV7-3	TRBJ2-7	CASSLLAGGDYEQYF
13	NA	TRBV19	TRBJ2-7	CASSIFGTYEQYF
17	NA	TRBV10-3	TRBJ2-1	CAIRGTGSPSGRYEQFF
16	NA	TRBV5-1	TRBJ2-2	CASSRWGAGDTGELFF
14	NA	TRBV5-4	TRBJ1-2	CASSITGFGYGYTF
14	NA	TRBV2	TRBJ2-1	CASSERRQDNEQFF